This T cell receptor (beta chain) was captured in a study of blood T cell repertoires in COVID-19. Per the authors' pipeline: Estimates of nucleated cell counts were drawn from the amplification of reference gene primers. Sequencing used immunoSEQ multiplex PCR; TCRdb keeps in-frame clones, though not all of them. D and trimming were read from the DNA, whereas the V and J calls and clone size are those reported in that table. This sample carries some 130,000 clones, over 85% of them seen once, and the ten largest clones take approximately 3.5%. This clone was counted a few times. The J segment lost 6 bases and the V segment lost 4 bases, leaving 8 bases of the junction unmatched. CDR3 size: 15 residues. Germline lookup yields CDR1 SGHTS and CDR2 YDEGEE.

This chain uses TRBV5-8 with TRBJ1-5, with 9 bases that match TRBD1. This TCR came from a man aged 45-60 years with active COVID-19. The sequenced material came from peripheral blood. CDR3 sequence reads: CASSGPTGGGQPQHF. CDR3 nucleotide sequence: TGTGCCAGCAGCGGACCAACAGGGGGCGGTCAGCCCCAGCATTTT. The whole variable domain, filled in from reference TRBV5-8 and TRBJ1-5, reads EAGVTQSPTHLIKTRGQQATLRCSPISGHTSVYWYQQALGLGLQFLLWYDEGEERNRGNFPPRFSGRQFPNYSSELNVNALELEDSALYLCASSGPTGGGQPQHFGDGTRLSIL.